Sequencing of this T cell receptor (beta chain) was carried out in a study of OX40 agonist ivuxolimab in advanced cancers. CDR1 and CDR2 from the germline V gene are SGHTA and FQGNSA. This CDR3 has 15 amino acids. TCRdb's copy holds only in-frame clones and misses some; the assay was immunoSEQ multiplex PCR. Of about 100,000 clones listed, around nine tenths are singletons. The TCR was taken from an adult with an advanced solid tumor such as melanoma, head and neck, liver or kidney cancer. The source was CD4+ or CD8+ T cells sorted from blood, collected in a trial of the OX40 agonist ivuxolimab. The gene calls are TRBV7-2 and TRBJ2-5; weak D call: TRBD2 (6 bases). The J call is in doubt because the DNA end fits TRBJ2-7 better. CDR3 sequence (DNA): TGTGCCAGCAGCTTAGGGGCGGCCGGGAGCTACGAGCAGTACTTC. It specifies CASSLGAAGSYEQYF.